This record covers a single TCR beta chain. Its antigen remains unknown. The sample comes from a study of T cell responses to AZD1222 COVID-19 vaccine. Study-wide findings and caveats: Vaccine-associated CD4 TCRs spanned spike, dominant at 160-218 and 743-854. Nearly half of spike-specific TCRs reportedly go after variant regions that carry no mutations. Repertoire sampling occurred only after the peak T cell response. Only 6 or 7 AZD1222 recipients tested seropositive at baseline.

Profiling relied on immunoSEQ multiplex PCR, and the TCRdb table lists in-frame clones only, not all of them. Found here are about 170,000 clones, approximately 93% of them singletons; the top ten hold 3.5% to 4.5%. The material was peripheral blood, obtained on day 0 of AZD1222 vaccination. This receptor was taken from an adult in good health.

CDR3 sequence: CASSTRQHSSGNTIYF. CDR3 sequence (DNA): TGTGCCAGCAGCACCCGACAACATTCCTCTGGAAACACCATATATTTT. The gene calls are TRBV9 and TRBJ1-3; D gene uncertain. CDR3 length equals 16 residues. V was shortened by 4 bases and J by 0 bases, with 14 bases between the two germline ends. The V gene's germline CDR1 is SGDLS and CDR2 YYNGEE.